The clone carrying this TCR beta chain was seen only a few times. The data were obtained in a study of CD4 T cells in relation to SARS-CoV-2 and coronaviruses. Before the COVID-19 pandemic, during about 2011-2019, CD4+ T cells were taken from unexposed donors. The method was immunoSEQ multiplex PCR; TCRdb's version includes in-frame clones alone and lacks a portion of them. The repertoire consists of roughly 61,000 clones, with 86% occurring once and the leading ten covering under 1.5%. The TCR comes from a human donor in good health. The material sequenced was memory CD4+ T cells from PBMCs.

The CDR3 region is CASSYFSQQIEYEQYF. The CDR3 DNA reads TGTGCCAGCAGTTACTTTAGTCAGCAGATCGAGTACGAGCAGTACTTC. The V gene is TRBV6-2 or TRBV6-3, the J gene TRBJ2-7; D is ambiguous. V was shortened by 1 base and J by 4 bases, with 17 bases between the two germline ends. CDR1 is MNHEY, CDR2 SVGEGT, per germline. The CDR3 loop spans 16 amino acids.